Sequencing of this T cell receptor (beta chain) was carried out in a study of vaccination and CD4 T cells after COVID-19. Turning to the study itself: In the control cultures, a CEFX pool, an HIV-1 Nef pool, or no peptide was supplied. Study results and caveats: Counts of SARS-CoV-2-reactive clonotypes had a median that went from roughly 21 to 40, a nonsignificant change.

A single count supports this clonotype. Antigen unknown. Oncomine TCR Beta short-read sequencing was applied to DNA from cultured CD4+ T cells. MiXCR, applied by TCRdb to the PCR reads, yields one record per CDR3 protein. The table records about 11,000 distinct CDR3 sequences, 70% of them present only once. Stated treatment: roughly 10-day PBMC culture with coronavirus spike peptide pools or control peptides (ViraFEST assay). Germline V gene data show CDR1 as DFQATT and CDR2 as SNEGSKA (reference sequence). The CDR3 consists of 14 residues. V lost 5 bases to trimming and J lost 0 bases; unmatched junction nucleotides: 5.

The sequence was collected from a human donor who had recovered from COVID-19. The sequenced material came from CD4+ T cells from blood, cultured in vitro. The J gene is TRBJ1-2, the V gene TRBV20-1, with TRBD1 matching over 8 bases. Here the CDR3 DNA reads TGCAGTGCTCTTCAGGGGGCGGCTAACTATGGCTACACCTTC. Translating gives CSALQGAANYGYTF.